The entry below gives a single T cell receptor (beta chain) sequence along with its context. The data originate from a study of blood T cell repertoires in COVID-19. Study information: Cohort 3 recovery required two negative PCRs, clearance, or symptom resolution.

Original analysis: It was from reference gene primer amplification that nucleated cell counts were estimated. The protocol was immunoSEQ multiplex PCR, while the TCRdb copy is restricted to in-frame clones and leaves out a portion. That table gives V, J and clone size, and the DNA gave D and trimming. Among 250,000 to 350,000 clones listed, more than 75% were seen once. CDR1 MDHEN and CDR2 SYDVKM come from the germline V gene. V dropped 5 bases and J dropped 3; count of bases not matched to a gene: 8. The CDR3 runs 15 residues. Sequencing input: PBMCs or T cells enriched from blood (not recorded which). This receptor was obtained from a woman aged 55-75 years in a cohort exposed to, infected with or recovered from COVID-19 (not recorded which). This chain links TRBV28 with TRBJ2-7; TRBD2 agrees at 9 bases. As DNA, the CDR3 is TGTGCCAGCAGTCGGACTTCTAGCGGGAACTACGAGCAGTACTTC. Translating it yields CASSRTSSGNYEQYF.